These 13 T cell receptor beta chains originate from one sample sequenced in a study of CD8 T cells in Susac syndrome. With random hexamers, about 0.45 to 1 ug RNA was reverse transcribed. From the immunoSEQ multiplex PCR reads, TCRdb called clonotypes with MiXCR, one entry per CDR3 protein. The table lists about 250,000 distinct CDR3 sequences, just over 90% of them singletons, with approximately 0.07% in the top ten. The sequencing input was CD4+ T cells from PBMCs. Every receptor here comes from a human donor with multiple sclerosis.

J is TRBJ2-3 and V is TRBV7-2, with D perhaps TRBD2 (6 bases). In germline, CDR1 is SGHTA, CDR2 FQGNSA. The CDR3 consists of 17 residues. V was cut by 4 bases and J by 2 bases, with 19 bases left in between. The CDR3 reads CASSSQWGIAATDTQYF. The DNA for the CDR3 is TGTGCCAGCAGCTCCCAGTGGGGGATAGCGGCCACAGATACGCAGTATTTT.

In its sample, this clonotype was seen once. This chain links TRBV3-1 with TRBJ2-3; D is perhaps TRBD1 or TRBD2 (5 bases each). In germline, CDR1 is LGHDT, CDR2 YNNKEL (reference sequence). Trimming left V 4 bases short and J 6 bases short, with 17 bases between. This CDR3 has 15 amino acids. The CDR3 region is CASSRAGTPNDTQYF. The CDR3, as DNA: TGTGCCAGCAGCCGAGCCGGGACGCCGAACGATACGCAGTATTTT.

This CDR3 reads CSAGRPSGSTETQYF. The CDR3 coding sequence is TGCAGCGCTGGGAGGCCTAGCGGGAGTACGGAGACCCAGTACTTC. V is TRBV29-1 and J is TRBJ2-5, with 10 bases identical to TRBD2. Germline V gene lookup returns CDR1 SQVTM and CDR2 ANQGSEA. V lost 7 bases, J lost 5 bases, and 13 bases stayed unmatched. The CDR3 runs 15 residues.

This sequence joins TRBV30 and TRBJ2-1; D ambiguous. The germline V gene has CDR1 GTSNPN and CDR2 SVGIG (reference sequence). The CDR3 extends over 12 amino acids. Trimming removed 3 bases from V and 3 bases from J, with 6 bases in between. CDR3 nucleotides: TGTGCCTGGAGGTTCGGCTACAATGAGCAGTTCTTC. Translation: CAWRFGYNEQFF.

The CDR3 sequence is CASSPLASGANVLTF. In nucleotides, the CDR3 is TGTGCCAGCAGTCCTCTTGCTTCTGGGGCCAACGTCCTGACTTTC. This chain connects TRBV2 to TRBJ2-6, with D uncertain. Germline CDR1 reads SNHLY; CDR2 reads FYNNEI. Trimming removed 5 bases from V and 1 base from J, with 9 bases in between. CDR3 length: 15 amino acids. Looking up the rest from reference TRBV2 and TRBJ2-6 gives the full variable domain: EPEVTQTPSHQVTQMGQEVILRCVPISNHLYFYWYRQILGQKVEFLVSFYNNEISEKSEIFDDQFSVERPDGSNFTLKIRSTKLEDSAMYFCASSPLASGANVLTFGAGSRLTVL.

The chain carries TRBV10-3 and TRBJ1-5; no clear D. V was pared by 11 bases and J by 7 bases, with 15 bases between. This CDR3 region has 12 residues. Per the germline V gene, CDR1 is ENHRY and CDR2 is SYGVKD. The CDR3 sequence is CASGSAGQPQHF. Written as DNA, the CDR3 is TGTGCCTCGGGGAGCGCCGGGCAGCCCCAGCATTTT.

This clonotype occurred once. V and J are TRBV28 and TRBJ1-5; D unclear. V was clipped by 5 bases and J by 0 bases, with 8 bases between them. Germline CDR1 and CDR2: MDHEN and SYDVKM. The CDR3 is made up of 14 amino acids. The CDR3 nucleotides are TGTGCCAGCAGTACGGGAGTTAGCAATCAGCCCCAGCATTTT. This sequence encodes CASSTGVSNQPQHF.

The V and J genes are TRBV28 and TRBJ1-5, with unresolved D. The CDR3 runs 15 residues. Germline assignment: CDR1 MDHEN and CDR2 SYDVKM. The V gene lost 1 base and the J gene lost 6 bases, with 13 bases spanning the gap. CDR3 DNA: TGTGCCAGCAGTTTATCCCCGGCACAAGCTCAGCCCCAGCATTTT. As protein: CASSLSPAQAQPQHF.

V is TRBV5-1 and J is TRBJ1-2, with a weak D call TRBD1 (6 bases). There are 14 residues in the CDR3. V lost 6 bases, J lost 2 bases, and 14 bases lay in between. Germline lookup yields CDR1 SGHRS and CDR2 YFSETQ. The CDR3 coding sequence is TGCGCCAGCAAACGGCAACAGGGAAACTATGGCTACACCTTC. This translates into CASKRQQGNYGYTF. The variable domain in full, with the rest retrieved from reference TRBV5-1 and TRBJ1-2, is KAGVTQTPRYLIKTRGQQVTLSCSPISGHRSVSWYQQTPGQGLQFLFEYFSETQRNKGNFPGRFSGRQFSNSRSEMNVSTLELGDSALYLCASKRQQGNYGYTFGSGTRLTVV.

This clonotype occurred a few times. The J gene is TRBJ2-7, the V gene TRBV4-2; possibly TRBD2 for D (6 bases). The germline V gene encodes CDR1 LGHNA and CDR2 YNFKEQ. The germline V and J ends were trimmed by 0 bases and 4 bases, with 7 bases remaining between them. The CDR3 contains 13 residues. CDR3: CASSQEEGYEQYF. Written as DNA, the CDR3 is TGTGCCAGCAGCCAAGAGGAGGGTTACGAGCAGTACTTC.

This chain uses TRBV12-3 or TRBV12-4 with TRBJ2-1, with D perhaps matching TRBD1 (5 bases). The CDR3 sequence is 15 residues long. V was pared by 6 bases and J by 3 bases, with 15 bases between. The CDR3 bases are TGTGCCAGCAGGCTACGGTGGGGCAGCTACAATGAGCAGTTCTTC. Translating gives CASRLRWGSYNEQFF.

V is TRBV18 and J is TRBJ1-1, with D unclear. Deletions cut 5 bases from V and 4 bases from J, with 11 bases between. The CDR3 covers 13 residues. The germline gives CDR1 KGHSH, CDR2 LQKENI. CDR3: CASSMAQGTEAFF. In nucleotides, the CDR3 is TGTGCCAGCTCAATGGCCCAAGGCACTGAAGCTTTCTTT.

The rearrangement joins TRBV12-3 or TRBV12-4 to TRBJ2-1; TRBD1 matches 9 bases. V dropped 6 bases and J dropped 9; count of bases not matched to a gene: 6. The CDR3 runs 13 residues. The CDR3: CASSLQGASEQFF. The CDR3 DNA is TGTGCCAGCAGCCTACAGGGGGCTAGTGAGCAGTTCTTC.